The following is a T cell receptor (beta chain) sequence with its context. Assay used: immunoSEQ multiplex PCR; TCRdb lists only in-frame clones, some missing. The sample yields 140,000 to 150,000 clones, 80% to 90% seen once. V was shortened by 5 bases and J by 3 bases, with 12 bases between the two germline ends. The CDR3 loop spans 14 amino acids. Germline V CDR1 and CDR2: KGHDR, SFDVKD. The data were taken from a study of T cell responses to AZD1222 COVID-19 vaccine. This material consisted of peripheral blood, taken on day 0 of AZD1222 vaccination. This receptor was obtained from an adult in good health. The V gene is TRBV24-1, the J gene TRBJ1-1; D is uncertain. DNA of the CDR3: TGTGCCACCAGTGGGGTGGCAGGTGACACTGAAGCTTTCTTT. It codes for CATSGVAGDTEAFF.